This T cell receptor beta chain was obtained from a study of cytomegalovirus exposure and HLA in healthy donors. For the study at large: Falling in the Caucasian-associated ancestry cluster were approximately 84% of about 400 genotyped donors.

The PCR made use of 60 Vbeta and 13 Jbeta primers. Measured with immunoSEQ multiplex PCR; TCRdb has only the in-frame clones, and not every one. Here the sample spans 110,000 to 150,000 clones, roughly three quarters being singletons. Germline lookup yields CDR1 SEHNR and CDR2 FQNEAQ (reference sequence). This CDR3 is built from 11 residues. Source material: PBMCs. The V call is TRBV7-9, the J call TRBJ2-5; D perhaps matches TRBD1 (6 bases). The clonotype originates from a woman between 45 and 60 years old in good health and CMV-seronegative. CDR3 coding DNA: TGTTCCGGACAGAAACAAGAGACCCAGTACTTC. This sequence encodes CSGQKQETQYF.